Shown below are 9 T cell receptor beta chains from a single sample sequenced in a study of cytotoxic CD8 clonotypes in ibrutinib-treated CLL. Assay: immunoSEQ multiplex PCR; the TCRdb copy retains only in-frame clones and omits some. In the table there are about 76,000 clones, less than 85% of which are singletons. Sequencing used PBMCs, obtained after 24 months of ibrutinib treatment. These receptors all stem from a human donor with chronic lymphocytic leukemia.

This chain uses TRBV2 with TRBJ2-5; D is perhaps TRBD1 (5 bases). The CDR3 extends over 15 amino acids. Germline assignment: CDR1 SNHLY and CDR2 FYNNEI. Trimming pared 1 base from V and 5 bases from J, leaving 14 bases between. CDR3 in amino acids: CASSEGQFMRETQYF. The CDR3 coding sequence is TGTGCCAGCAGTGAAGGACAGTTCATGAGGGAGACCCAGTACTTC.

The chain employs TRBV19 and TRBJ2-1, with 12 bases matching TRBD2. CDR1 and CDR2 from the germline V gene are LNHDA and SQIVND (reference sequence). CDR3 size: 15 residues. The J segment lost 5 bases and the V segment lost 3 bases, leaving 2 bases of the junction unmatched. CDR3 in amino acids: CASSIRTSGNNEQFF. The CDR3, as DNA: TGTGCCAGTAGTATCCGGACTAGCGGGAACAATGAGCAGTTCTTC. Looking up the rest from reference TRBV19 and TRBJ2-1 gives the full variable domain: DGGITQSPKYLFRKEGQNVTLSCEQNLNHDAMYWYRQDPGQGLRLIYYSQIVNDFQKGDIAEGYSVSREKKESFPLTVTSAQKNPTAFYLCASSIRTSGNNEQFFGPGTRLTVL.

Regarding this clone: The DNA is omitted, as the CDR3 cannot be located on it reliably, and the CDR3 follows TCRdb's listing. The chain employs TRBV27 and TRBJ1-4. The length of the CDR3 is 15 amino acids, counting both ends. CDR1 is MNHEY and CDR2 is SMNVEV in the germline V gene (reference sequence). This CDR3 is CASSFLGTGNEKLFF.

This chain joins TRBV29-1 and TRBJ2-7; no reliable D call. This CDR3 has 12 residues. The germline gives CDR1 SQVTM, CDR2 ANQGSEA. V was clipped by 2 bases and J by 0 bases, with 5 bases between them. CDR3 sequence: CSVELYSYEQYF. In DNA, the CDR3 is TGCAGCGTTGAACTATACTCCTACGAGCAGTACTTC.

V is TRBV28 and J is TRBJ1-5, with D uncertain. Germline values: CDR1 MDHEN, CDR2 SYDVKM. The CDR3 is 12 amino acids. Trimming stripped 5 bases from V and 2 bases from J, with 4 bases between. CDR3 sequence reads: CASSEGNQPQHF. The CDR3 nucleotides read TGTGCCAGCAGTGAAGGCAATCAGCCCCAGCATTTT.

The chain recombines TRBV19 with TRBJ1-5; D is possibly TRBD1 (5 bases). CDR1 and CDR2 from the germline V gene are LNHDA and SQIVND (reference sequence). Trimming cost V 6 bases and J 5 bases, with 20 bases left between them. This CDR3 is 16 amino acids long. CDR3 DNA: TGTGCCAGTAGGGACGTAGGGGTAGGGCTAGATCAGCCCCAGCATTTT. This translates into CASRDVGVGLDQPQHF.

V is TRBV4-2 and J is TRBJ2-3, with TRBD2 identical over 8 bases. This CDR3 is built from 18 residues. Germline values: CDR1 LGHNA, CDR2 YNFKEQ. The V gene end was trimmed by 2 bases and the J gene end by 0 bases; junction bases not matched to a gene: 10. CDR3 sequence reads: CASSQTRASGPSTDTQYF. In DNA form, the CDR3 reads TGTGCCAGCAGCCAAACCCGCGCTAGCGGGCCAAGCACAGATACGCAGTATTTT.

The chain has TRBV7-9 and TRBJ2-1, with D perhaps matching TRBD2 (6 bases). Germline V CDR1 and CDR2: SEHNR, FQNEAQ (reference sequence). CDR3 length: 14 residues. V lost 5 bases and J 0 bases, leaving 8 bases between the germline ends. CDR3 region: CASSTSNSYNEQFF. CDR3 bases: TGTGCCAGCAGCACTAGCAACTCCTACAATGAGCAGTTCTTC.

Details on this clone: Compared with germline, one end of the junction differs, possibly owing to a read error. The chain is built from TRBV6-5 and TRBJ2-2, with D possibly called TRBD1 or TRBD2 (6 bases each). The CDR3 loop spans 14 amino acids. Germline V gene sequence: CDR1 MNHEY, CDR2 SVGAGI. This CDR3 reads CASSRELDSGELFF. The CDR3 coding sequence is TGTGCCAGCAGCCGGGAGCTTGACTCAGGGGAGCTATTTTTT.